This T cell receptor beta chain is drawn from a study of blood T cell repertoires in COVID-19. The germline V gene has CDR1 SGDLS and CDR2 YYNGEE. This CDR3 spans 15 amino acids. Trimming took 0 bases from V and 4 from J, leaving 12 bases between them. The protocol was immunoSEQ multiplex PCR, while the TCRdb copy is restricted to in-frame clones and leaves out a portion. The data show 450,000 to 500,000 clones, about 85% seen once. Participant age was roughly 18 to 95 years, and participants resided in fewer than 30 US areas. Grouping used clinical history reported by participants in a survey and questionnaire.

The sample taken for sequencing was PBMCs or T cells enriched from blood (not recorded which). The chain couples TRBV9 to TRBJ2-3; the D gene is possibly TRBD2 (7 bases). The TCR sequence derives from a woman in her fifties or sixties who had recovered from COVID-19. The CDR3 reads CASSVAGGLSDTQYF. The CDR3 region has the DNA TGTGCCAGCAGCGTAGCGGGGGGCCTTTCAGATACGCAGTATTTT.